This T cell receptor beta chain was obtained from a study of OX40 agonist ivuxolimab in advanced cancers. The wider study: Anti-PD-1, anti-PD-L1 or anti-CTLA-4 therapy given earlier was allowed, and around 40% had some. Study-wide findings and caveats: At 0.1 to 3.0 mg/kg, clonal expansion of CD4+ and CD8+ blood T cells had occurred by week 6. The study found that CD8+ T cells averaged more expanded clones than CD4+.

As concerns this clone: Its antigen is as yet unknown.

Germline-derived CDR1 and CDR2 are GTSNPN and SVGIG (reference sequence). This CDR3 has 12 amino acids. Trimming removed 7 bases from V and 7 bases from J; junction bases left unmatched: 9. Blood specimens came from baseline, cycle 4 day 1, and cycle 7 day 1. Sequencing used immunoSEQ multiplex PCR; TCRdb keeps in-frame clones, though not all of them. The sample holds 33,000 or so clones; about 78% are singletons and the top ten take more than 10%. The sequenced sample was CD4+ or CD8+ T cells sorted from blood, obtained in a trial of the OX40 agonist ivuxolimab. This TCR came from an adult with an advanced solid tumor such as melanoma, head and neck, liver or kidney cancer. The rearrangement links TRBV30 to TRBJ1-2, with 7 bases lining up with TRBD1. The CDR3 here is CAFLRDSAGYTF. The DNA of the CDR3 is TGTGCCTTCCTCAGGGACAGCGCTGGCTACACCTTC. Based on the CDR3 plus reference TRBV30 and TRBJ1-2, the full variable domain is SQTIHQWPATLVQPVGSPLSLECTVEGTSNPNLYWYRQAAGRGLQLLFYSVGIGQISSEVPQNLSASRPQDRQFILSSKKLLLSDSGFYLCAFLRDSAGYTFGSGTRLTVV.